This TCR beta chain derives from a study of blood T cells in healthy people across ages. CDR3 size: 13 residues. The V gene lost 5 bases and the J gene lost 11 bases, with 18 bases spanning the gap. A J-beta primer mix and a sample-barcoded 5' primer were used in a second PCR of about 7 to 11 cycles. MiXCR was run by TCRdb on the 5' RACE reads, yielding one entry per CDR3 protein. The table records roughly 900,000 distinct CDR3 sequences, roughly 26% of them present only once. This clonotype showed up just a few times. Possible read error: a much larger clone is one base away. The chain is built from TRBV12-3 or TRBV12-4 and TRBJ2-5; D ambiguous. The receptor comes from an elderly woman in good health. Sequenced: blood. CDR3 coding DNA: TGTGCCAGCAGTAAACGTTGGAACCATGAGCAGTACTTC. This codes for CASSKRWNHEQYF.